This TCR beta chain emerged from a study of CD8 T cells in ankylosing spondylitis listed by TCRdb under 2017. Turning to the overall study: T cell receptor beta repertoires were profiled in healthy donors and ankylosing spondylitis patients so that disease-linked TCR variants could be found. In total, the full study cohort was made up of 100 to 140 healthy donors and more than 20 ankylosing spondylitis patients. Peripheral blood was sampled, and synovial fluid was additionally collected from ankylosing spondylitis patients.

This clonotype was counted ten times or more. What this receptor recognizes is not known. There are no base qualities to consult, and no much larger clone falls within one base. TCRdb names Illumina HiSeq 2500 as the instrument used. Quantitative 5'-RACE with molecular barcodes was the method used to prepare the TCR beta libraries. For the original study's pipeline: A new computational method, built on a probabilistic model of VDJ rearrangement, was used to identify disease-linked TCR variants. TCRdb took the public reads, trimmed them with fastp at Q25, ran MiXCR for clone calling and kept in-frame beta chains. Rows are combined by CDR3 protein, so each entry shows the most common genes and DNA. These V and J calls originate from TCRdb's pipeline instead of the authors' own analysis. This sample holds tens of thousands of distinct CDR3 sequences; roughly 2.5% were observed only once. Together, the top ten hold 6.5% to 9.5% of the sample.

The research as a whole found: Some of the motif variants had been reported before in the synovial fluid and blood of reactive arthritis patients, a finding that suggests common disease-initiation mechanisms. The disease-linked clones were reported as significantly enriched in matched synovial fluid samples from ankylosing spondylitis patients. A TCR beta motif of fewer than 10 highly homologous amino acid variants appeared characteristic of blood from ankylosing spondylitis patients. The disease-linked clones showed a CD8+ phenotype and occurred at relatively low frequencies in peripheral blood.

Specimen: blood, either unsorted or a sorted T cell fraction (not recorded which). This receptor was identified in a female donor with ankylosing spondylitis or in good health (not recorded which).

The nucleotide sequence reads TGTGCCAGCAGCCTAGGACAGGGGGGAACAGATACGCAGTATTTT. This is translated as CASSLGQGGTDTQYF. The sequence links TRBV9 to TRBJ2-3; 10 junctional bases match TRBD1. The CDR3 measures 15 amino acids from cysteine to phenylalanine. The retained sequence is limited to the CDR3, 45 bases, with the frame set at the first base. V and J are trimmed by 4 bases and 3 bases, and the gene matches miss 5 bases of the junction. As encoded in the germline V gene, CDR1 is SGDLS while CDR2 is YYNGEE. With the rest looked up from the reference TRBV9 and TRBJ2-3 genes rather than sequenced, the full variable domain is DSGVTQTPKHLITATGQRVTLRCSPRSGDLSVYWYQQSLDQGLQFLIQYYNGEERAKGNILERFSAQQFPDLHSELNLSSLELGDSALYFCASSLGQGGTDTQYFGPGTRLTVL.